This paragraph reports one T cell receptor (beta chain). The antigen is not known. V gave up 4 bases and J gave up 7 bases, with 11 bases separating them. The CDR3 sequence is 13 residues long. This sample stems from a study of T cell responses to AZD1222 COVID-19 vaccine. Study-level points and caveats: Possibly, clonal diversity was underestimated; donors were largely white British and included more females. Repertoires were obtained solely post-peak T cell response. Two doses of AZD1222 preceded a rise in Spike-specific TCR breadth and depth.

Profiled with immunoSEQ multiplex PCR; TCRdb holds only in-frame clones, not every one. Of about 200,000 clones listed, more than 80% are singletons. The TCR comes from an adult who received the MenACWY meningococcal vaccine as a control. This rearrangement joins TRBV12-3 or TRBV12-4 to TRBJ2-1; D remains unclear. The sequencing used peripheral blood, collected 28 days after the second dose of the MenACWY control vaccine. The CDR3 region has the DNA TGTGCCAGCAGTTCTAACATCAAAAATGAGCAGTTCTTC. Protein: CASSSNIKNEQFF.